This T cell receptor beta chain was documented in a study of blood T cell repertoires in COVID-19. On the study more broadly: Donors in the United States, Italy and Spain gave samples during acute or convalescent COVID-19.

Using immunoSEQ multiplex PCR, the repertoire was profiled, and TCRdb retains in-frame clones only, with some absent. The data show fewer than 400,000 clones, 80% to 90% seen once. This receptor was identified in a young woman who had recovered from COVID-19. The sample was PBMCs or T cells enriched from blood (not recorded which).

The chain's CDR3 is CSASGQGAYEQYF. In nucleotides, the CDR3 is TGCAGTGCTAGTGGCCAGGGGGCCTACGAGCAGTACTTC. The V call is TRBV20-1, the J call TRBJ2-7; TRBD1 agrees at 7 bases. Germline V gene data show CDR1 as DFQATT and CDR2 as SNEGSKA (reference sequence). CDR3 size: 13 residues. With V trimmed by 3 bases and J by 2 bases, 4 bases remained unmatched.